Below are 12 T cell receptor beta chains sequenced from a single sample in a study of breast tumors, draining lymph nodes, adjacent tissues. Samples came from axillary lymph nodes draining the breast cancer. TCRdb processed the multiplex PCR reads anew with MiXCR; each CDR3 protein has one entry. The table lists nearly 200,000 distinct CDR3 sequences, over 25% of them singletons, with 4% to 5.5% in the top ten. What was sequenced was axillary lymph node tissue. The receptors come from a female donor with breast cancer. Some clones in this sample may be carry-over from other donors' samples.

This clonotype was seen ten or more times. This sequence joins TRBV24-1 and TRBJ2-1; D gene uncertain. The CDR3 covers 14 residues. Germline CDR1 KGHDR, CDR2 SFDVKD. V lost 3 bases and J lost 5, with 10 bases in between. The CDR3 DNA reads TGTGCCACCAGTGATCGACGGACCCACAATGAGCAGTTCTTC. Translating it yields CATSDRRTHNEQFF.

The V call is TRBV25-1, the J call TRBJ1-2; 9 bases line up with TRBD1. The V segment lost 3 bases and the J segment 6 bases; nucleotides outside the gene matches: 2. The germline V gene has CDR1 MGHDK and CDR2 SYGVNS. CDR3 length: 13 residues. CDR3 protein: CASSETGGNGYTF. The CDR3 DNA is TGTGCCAGCAGTGAGACAGGGGGAAATGGCTACACCTTC.

Details on this clonotype: Just one base apart from a much larger clone, this may be a read error. The CDR3 sequence: CASFSSHEQYF. CDR3 DNA: TGTGCCAGCTTCAGCTCCCACGAGCAGTACTTC. V is TRBV19 and J is TRBJ2-7, with D uncertain. In germline, CDR1 is LNHDA, CDR2 SQIVND (reference sequence). This CDR3 spans 11 amino acids.

This clonotype came up once. A read error may account for a junction end that differs from germline. The genes are TRBV19 and TRBJ2-2; the D gene is possibly TRBD2 (5 bases). This CDR3 is 12 amino acids long. Germline V gives CDR1 LNHDA, CDR2 SQIVND (reference sequence). CDR3 sequence (DNA): TGTGCCAGTAGTCCTTACACCGGGGAGCTGGTTTTT. Translation: CASSPYTGELVF.

Comment on this clonotype: This clone may be a read error of a much larger clone one base away. The chain couples TRBV6-1 to TRBJ1-5; no definite D call. The CDR3 sequence is 13 residues long. CDR1 MNHNS and CDR2 SASEGT come from the germline V gene. The V end lost 11 bases, the J end lost 0 bases, and 11 bases lay between the germline ends. This CDR3 is CAGNSYSNQPQHF. The CDR3 bases are TGTGCCGGCAACAGCTATAGCAATCAGCCCCAGCATTTT.

The chain has TRBV30 and TRBJ2-5; 9 bases fit TRBD2. Per germline, CDR1 GTSNPN and CDR2 SVGIG (reference sequence). The junction had 0 bases not matched to a gene; V was cut back by 3 bases and J by 7 bases. The CDR3 runs to 11 residues. Here the CDR3 reads CAWRTSGTQYF. The CDR3 DNA is TGTGCCTGGAGGACTAGCGGGACCCAGTACTTC.

This clonotype appeared many times. The genes are TRBV29-1 and TRBJ2-1; 12 bases agree with TRBD2. V gave up 4 bases and J gave up 1 base; unmatched junction bases: 17. There are 20 residues in the CDR3. CDR1 SQVTM and CDR2 ANQGSEA come from the germline V gene. The CDR3 region has the DNA TGCAGCGTTGTTCTGTACCTGACTAGCGGGAGAGATGGTTCCTACAATGAGCAGTTCTTC. It yields the protein CSVVLYLTSGRDGSYNEQFF.

The chain has TRBV9 and TRBJ1-6; TRBD1 matches at 7 bases. The CDR3 runs to 14 residues. V gave up 4 bases and J gave up 10 bases; unmatched junction bases: 8. Germline V CDR1 and CDR2: SGDLS, YYNGEE. This CDR3 is CASSPGAGGSPLHF. The CDR3 nucleotides read TGTGCCAGCAGCCCCGGGGCAGGGGGATCACCCCTCCACTTT.

CDR3 residues: CASSDSTAANTGELFF. In DNA form, the CDR3 reads TGCGCCAGCAGTGACTCGACAGCCGCGAACACCGGGGAGCTGTTTTTT. V is TRBV10-1 and J is TRBJ2-2, with TRBD1 as a possible D gene (5 bases). The CDR3 length is 16 residues. Germline V gene data show CDR1 as WNHNN and CDR2 as SYGVQD (reference sequence). The ends were cut back, 3 bases at V and 0 bases at J, with 11 bases in the middle.

This clonotype has more than one count but fewer than ten. The CDR3 sequence: CASSLGPTYGYTF. CDR3 sequence (DNA): TGTGCCAGCAGCTTAGGGCCTACCTATGGCTACACCTTC. The chain combines TRBV5-8 with TRBJ1-2, with D unresolved. Germline-derived CDR1 and CDR2 are SGHTS and YDEGEE. V lost 2 bases and J lost 4, with 9 bases in between. This CDR3 comprises 13 residues.

This clonotype was observed a single time. Since a much larger clone is just one base distant, this may be a read error. The chain carries TRBV5-4 and TRBJ2-7; perhaps TRBD2 as D (6 bases). This CDR3 contains 14 residues. CDR1 is SGHNT and CDR2 is YYREEE in the germline V gene (reference sequence). Trimming cost V 3 bases and J 4 bases, with 14 bases left between them. CDR3 amino acids: CASSSVAVGYEQYF. CDR3 DNA: TGTGCCAGCAGCTCCGTAGCGGTGGGTTACGAGCAGTACTTC.

This clonotype has just a few counts. V and J are TRBV20-1 and TRBJ1-1; 7 bases are a match to TRBD1. The CDR3 covers 12 residues. V dropped 2 bases and J dropped 4; count of bases not matched to a gene: 1. Germline V gives CDR1 DFQATT, CDR2 SNEGSKA (reference sequence). As DNA, the CDR3 is TGCAGTGCTAGACAGGGGGGCACTGAAGCTTTCTTT. Its translation: CSARQGGTEAFF.